What follows describes a single T cell receptor (beta chain). In its sample, this clonotype was seen many times. Its antigen is not yet known. No base quality information exists; no much larger clone differs at one position. These data belong to a study of early T cells in non-severe SARS-CoV-2 infection (dated by TCRdb to the early 2020s). For the wider study: Because TCR sequencing relied on bulk RNA taken from unsorted whole blood, pairing of alpha and beta chains was not possible. Paper-wide results and their limitations: VDJdb matching was skewed toward anti-spike CD8 responses and likely underestimated virus-specific expansions, missing private and CD4 specificities.

Receptors were amplified or captured by 5' RACE. Sequencing relied on a NextSeq 500. Unique molecular identifiers were attached to individual cDNA molecules in the TCR library protocol so that sequencing error and PCR bias could be corrected. Sequencing covered both TCR alpha and beta chains, and within each sample the abundances of alpha and beta sequences were tightly co-correlated. The authors processed their data as follows. Decombinator V4 was used to annotate the V gene, J gene and CDR3 of the TCR sequences. Expanded TCRs were defined as changing significantly between any two time points under a Poisson model with p below 0.0001. TCR abundances were normalised to the total number of TCRs sequenced in each sample and reported as counts per million. TRAV1-2 paired with TRAJ12, TRAJ20 or TRAJ33 defined MAIT TCRs, while TRAV10 paired with TRAJ18 defined iNKT TCRs. VDJdb, accessed 1 November 2021, was searched for CMV, EBV and SARS-CoV-2 annotated TCRs, with TCRs annotated for multiple antigens excluded. The public sequencing data were trimmed at Q25 with fastp and processed into clonotypes with MiXCR by TCRdb, which kept only in-frame beta chains. Each entry merges the rows of one CDR3 protein and shows their most common DNA and genes. TCRdb's processing, not the study's, gives the V and J calls here. The sample table shows tens of thousands of distinct CDR3 sequences, and approximately 9% are seen once. The top ten hold 17% of the sample.

The CDR3 starts with the cysteine, ends with the phenylalanine, and has 15 residues. Kept here is only the CDR3 DNA, which spans 45 bases and is read in frame from base 1. As encoded in the germline V gene, CDR1 is SGHTA while CDR2 is FQGNSA. V is cut by 5 bases and J by 9 bases, and the space between the germline ends is 20 bases. The study was a case-control design nested within a healthcare worker cohort in London, UK, with weekly nasopharyngeal swab PCR tests and blood sampling. Between 23 and 31 March 2020, the week of the UK lockdown, healthcare workers were enrolled and then followed up weekly for as long as 16 weeks.

The receptor was derived from an adult who was a healthcare worker with PCR-confirmed SARS-CoV-2 infection or an uninfected control (not recorded which). Material: whole blood. The sequence is built from TRBV7-2 and TRBJ2-1; the D region is possibly TRBD1 or TRBD2, each matching across 5 bases. In nucleotides, the sequence is TGTGCCAGCAGCCCGACCGGGACCCAAGGGACTGAGCAGTTCTTC. This is translated as CASSPTGTQGTEQFF. Beyond the CDR3, the reference TRBV7-2 and TRBJ2-1 genes provide the residues; the full variable domain reads: GAGVSQSPSNKVTEKGKDVELRCDPISGHTALYWYRQSLGQGLEFLIYFQGNSAPDKSGLPSDRFSAERTGGSVSTLTIQRTQQEDSAVYLCASSPTGTQGTEQFFGPGTRLTVL.